Described below is a single T cell receptor (beta chain) sequence and its context. This sample was included in a study of blood T cell repertoires in COVID-19. Overall study context: Sites across the United States, Italy and Spain contributed samples from acute and convalescent COVID-19. T cells, B-cell-depleted T cells, or PBMCs provided the cDNA or gDNA that served as material.

Profiling relied on immunoSEQ multiplex PCR, and the TCRdb table lists in-frame clones only, not all of them. The sample holds about 670,000 clones; over 80% are singletons and the top ten take roughly 0.25%. CDR1 is SGHTA and CDR2 is FQGNSA in the germline V gene. Trimming took 3 bases from V and 13 from J; bases not matched to a gene: 9. CDR3 length: 13 amino acids. This TCR came from a woman aged 18-29 years with acute or convalescent COVID-19. The sample consisted of peripheral blood. The V call is TRBV7-2, the J call TRBJ1-1; 9 positions agree with TRBD1. This chain's CDR3 is CASSFRTGEVNFF. The CDR3 bases are TGTGCCAGCAGCTTCCGGACAGGGGAGGTTAATTTCTTT.